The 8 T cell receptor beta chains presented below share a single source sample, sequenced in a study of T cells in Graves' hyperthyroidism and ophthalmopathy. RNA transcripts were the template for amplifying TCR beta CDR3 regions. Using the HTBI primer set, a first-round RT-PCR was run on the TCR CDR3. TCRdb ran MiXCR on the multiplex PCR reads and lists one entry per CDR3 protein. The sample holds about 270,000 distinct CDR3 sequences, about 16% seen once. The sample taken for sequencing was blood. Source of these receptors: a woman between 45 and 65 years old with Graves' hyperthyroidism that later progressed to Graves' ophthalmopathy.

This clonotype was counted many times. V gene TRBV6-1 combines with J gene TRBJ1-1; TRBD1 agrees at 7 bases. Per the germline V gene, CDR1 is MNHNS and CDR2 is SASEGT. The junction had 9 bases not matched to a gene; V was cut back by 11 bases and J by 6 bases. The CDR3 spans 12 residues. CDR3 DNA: TGTGCCGGGATGCTCGGGACAGCTGAAGCTTTCTTT. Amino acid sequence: CAGMLGTAEAFF.

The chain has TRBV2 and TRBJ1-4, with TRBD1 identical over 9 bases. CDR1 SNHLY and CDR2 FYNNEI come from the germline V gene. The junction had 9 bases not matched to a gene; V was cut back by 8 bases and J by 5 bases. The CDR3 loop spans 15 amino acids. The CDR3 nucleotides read TGTGCCAGCCGGAACCCCGGGACAGGGAATGAAAAACTGTTTTTT. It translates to CASRNPGTGNEKLFF.

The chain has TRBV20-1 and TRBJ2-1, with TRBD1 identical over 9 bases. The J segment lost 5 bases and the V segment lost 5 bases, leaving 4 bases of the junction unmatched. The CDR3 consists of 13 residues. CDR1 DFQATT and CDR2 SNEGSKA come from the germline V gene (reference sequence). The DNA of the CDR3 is TGCAGTGCTGCGGACAGGGGCCACAATGAGCAGTTCTTC. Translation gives CSAADRGHNEQFF.

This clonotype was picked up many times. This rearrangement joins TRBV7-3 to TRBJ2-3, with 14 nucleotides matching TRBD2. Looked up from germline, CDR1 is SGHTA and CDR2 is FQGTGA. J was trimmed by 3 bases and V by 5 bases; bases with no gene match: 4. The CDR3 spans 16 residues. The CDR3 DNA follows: TGTGCCAGCAGCGGGACTAGCGGGAGTCGGACAGATACGCAGTATTTT. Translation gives CASSGTSGSRTDTQYF.

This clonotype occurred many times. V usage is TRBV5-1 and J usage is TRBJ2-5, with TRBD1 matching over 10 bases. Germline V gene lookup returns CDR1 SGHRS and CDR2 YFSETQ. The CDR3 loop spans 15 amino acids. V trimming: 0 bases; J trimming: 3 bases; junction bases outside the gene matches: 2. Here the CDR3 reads CASSLAGTGEETQYF. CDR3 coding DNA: TGCGCCAGCAGCTTGGCCGGGACAGGGGAAGAGACCCAGTACTTC.

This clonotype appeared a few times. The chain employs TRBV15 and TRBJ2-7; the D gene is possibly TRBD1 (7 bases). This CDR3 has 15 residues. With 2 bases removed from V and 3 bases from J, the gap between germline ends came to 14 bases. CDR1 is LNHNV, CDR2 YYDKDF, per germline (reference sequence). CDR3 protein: CATSRNLRGVYEQYF. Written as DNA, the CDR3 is TGTGCCACCAGCAGAAATCTCAGGGGGGTCTACGAGCAGTACTTC.

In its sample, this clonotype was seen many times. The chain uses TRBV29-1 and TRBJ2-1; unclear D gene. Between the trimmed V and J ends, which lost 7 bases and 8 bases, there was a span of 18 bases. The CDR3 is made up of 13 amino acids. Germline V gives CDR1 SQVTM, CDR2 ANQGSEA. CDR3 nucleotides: TGCAGCGCACTCGGCGGCTCTCGCGATGAGCAGTTCTTC. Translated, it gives CSALGGSRDEQFF.

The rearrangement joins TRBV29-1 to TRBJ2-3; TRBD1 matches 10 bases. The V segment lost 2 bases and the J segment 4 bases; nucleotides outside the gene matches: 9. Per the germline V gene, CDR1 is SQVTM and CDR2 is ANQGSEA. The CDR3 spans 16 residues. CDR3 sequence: CSVESTPGQGADTQYF. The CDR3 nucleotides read TGCAGCGTTGAATCCACCCCCGGACAGGGGGCAGATACGCAGTATTTT.